Listed below are T cell receptor beta chains from one sample, sequenced in a study of blood T cell repertoires in COVID-19. Produced via immunoSEQ multiplex PCR; TCRdb's table is partial and in-frame only. The sample gives 390,000 or so clones, around 87% of which show up once; 10% is in the top ten. The specimen was PBMCs or T cells enriched from blood (not recorded which). The source is a woman aged 50 to 60 who had recovered from COVID-19. Each CDR3 is given with its conserved first and last residue. The order of the fields is J gene, D gene, CDR3 length, V gene, CDR3 DNA, CDR3 protein. D genes are given only for firm matches.

j_call: TRBJ2-3
d_call: .
cdr3_length: 16
v_call: TRBV28
cdr3_nt: TGTGCCAGCAGTATTCCTCACAGGGCGGGCACAGATACGCAGTATTTT
cdr3_aa: CASSIPHRAGTDTQYF

j_call: TRBJ1-5
d_call: TRBD1
cdr3_length: 17
v_call: TRBV6-1
cdr3_nt: TGTGCCAGCAGTGGCCTCCGGGACAGGGTGTTTGGTCAGCCCCAGCATTTT
cdr3_aa: CASSGLRDRVFGQPQHF

j_call: TRBJ2-2
d_call: TRBD1
cdr3_length: 15
v_call: TRBV19
cdr3_nt: TGTGCCAGTGAAAGTCTGGGACAGCCGAGGGGGGAGCTGTTTTTT
cdr3_aa: CASESLGQPRGELFF

j_call: TRBJ1-2
d_call: .
cdr3_length: 13
v_call: TRBV30
cdr3_nt: TGTGCCTGGAGTGGGGGGCCCAACTATGGCTACACCTTC
cdr3_aa: CAWSGGPNYGYTF

j_call: TRBJ2-5
d_call: TRBD1
cdr3_length: 14
v_call: TRBV10-3
cdr3_nt: TGTGCCATCAGCGTCGGGACAGGGGAAGAGACCCAGTACTTC
cdr3_aa: CAISVGTGEETQYF

j_call: TRBJ1-1
d_call: .
cdr3_length: 15
v_call: TRBV27
cdr3_nt: TGTGCCAGCTCACAGGGAATCGGGCTGAACACTGAAGCTTTCTTT
cdr3_aa: CASSQGIGLNTEAFF

j_call: TRBJ2-7
d_call: TRBD1
cdr3_length: 15
v_call: TRBV18
cdr3_nt: TGTGCCAGCTCATCCGGGACAGGCCCCTTCTACGAGCAGTACTTC
cdr3_aa: CASSSGTGPFYEQYF

j_call: TRBJ1-5
d_call: .
cdr3_length: 16
v_call: TRBV7-2
cdr3_nt: TGTGCCAGCAGCTTTCCCCTACAGGGAACGAATCAGCCCCAGCATTTT
cdr3_aa: CASSFPLQGTNQPQHF

j_call: TRBJ1-5
d_call: TRBD1
cdr3_length: 15
v_call: TRBV4-1
cdr3_nt: TGCGCCAGCAGCCAAGCAGGGGGCGGCAATCAGCCCCAGCATTTT
cdr3_aa: CASSQAGGGNQPQHF

j_call: TRBJ1-6
d_call: TRBD1
cdr3_length: 16
v_call: TRBV19
cdr3_nt: TGTGCCAGTAGTGTTTCCGGGACAGGGGTTAATTCACCCCTCCACTTT
cdr3_aa: CASSVSGTGVNSPLHF

j_call: TRBJ1-2
d_call: TRBD1
cdr3_length: 15
v_call: TRBV7-9
cdr3_nt: TGTGCCAGCAGCTTAGAGGGGGGACAGACCTATGGCTACACCTTC
cdr3_aa: CASSLEGGQTYGYTF

j_call: TRBJ1-1
d_call: .
cdr3_length: 13
v_call: TRBV2
cdr3_nt: TGTGCCAGCCTACCTGGGCTGGCAGACGAAGCTTTCTTT
cdr3_aa: CASLPGLADEAFF

j_call: TRBJ1-1
d_call: TRBD1
cdr3_length: 17
v_call: TRBV7-2
cdr3_nt: TGTGCCAGCAGTACGGCTAAGGGTACAGGGGGCAGTACTGAAGCTTTCTTT
cdr3_aa: CASSTAKGTGGSTEAFF

j_call: TRBJ2-3
d_call: TRBD1
cdr3_length: 16
v_call: TRBV5-6
cdr3_nt: TGTGCCAGCAGCTTATCCGGGACAGGGATAGCAGATACGCAGTATTTT
cdr3_aa: CASSLSGTGIADTQYF

j_call: TRBJ1-2
d_call: TRBD1
cdr3_length: 13
v_call: TRBV29-1
cdr3_nt: TGCAGCGTTCGACAGGGGGCTAACTATGGCTACACCTTC
cdr3_aa: CSVRQGANYGYTF

j_call: TRBJ1-5
d_call: .
cdr3_length: 12
v_call: TRBV19
cdr3_nt: TGTGCCAGTAACCAGGGGAACCAGCCCCAGCATTTT
cdr3_aa: CASNQGNQPQHF